The rows below give T cell receptor beta chains drawn from one sample of a study of regulatory T cells in long-lasting Graves disease. TCRdb analysed the multiplex PCR reads with MiXCR anew, one entry per CDR3 protein. Of fewer than 600,000 distinct CDR3 sequences listed, roughly 22% were seen once; the top ten hold around 12%. The sequencing used peripheral blood mononuclear cells (PBMCs), collected when the disease was refractory, from a patient treated with antithyroid drugs. These receptors were collected from a female donor with Graves disease. CDR3s include the opening cysteine and the closing phenylalanine or tryptophan. A D gene is named only where the DNA matches it firmly. The size entry is marked missing in some rows and otherwise reads once, few, many or a size class.

cdr3_aa cdr3_nt d_call j_call v_call clone_size
CSAIAPSGSYEQYF TGCAGTGCTATAGCTCCTAGCGGCTCCTACGAGCAGTACTTC TRBD2 TRBJ2-7 TRBV20-1 -
CASSFGQQETQYF TGTGCCAGCAGCTTTGGACAGCAAGAGACCCAGTACTTC - TRBJ2-5 TRBV7-2 many
CASSATPRGPYEQYF TGCGCCAGCAGCGCGACTCCGCGGGGGCCTTACGAGCAGTACTTC - TRBJ2-7 TRBV4-1 few
CASSYRTAGANVLTF TGTGCCAGCAGTTACCGGACAGCGGGGGCCAACGTCCTGACTTTC - TRBJ2-6 TRBV6-5 -
CAWIPGLNTEAFF TGTGCCTGGATTCCGGGGCTGAACACTGAAGCTTTCTTT - TRBJ1-1 TRBV30 many
CASSPSIARTDTQYF TGTGCCAGCAGTCCAAGTATAGCGCGGACAGATACGCAGTATTTT - TRBJ2-3 TRBV6-1 -
CASSLKRDTGELFF TGTGCCAGCAGCTTGAAAAGAGACACCGGGGAGCTGTTTTTT - TRBJ2-2 TRBV5-4 few
CASNSGSYEQYF TGTGCCAGCAATAGCGGCTCCTACGAGCAGTACTTC - TRBJ2-7 TRBV28 many
CSARIAGETQYF TGCAGTGCTCGAATAGCGGGCGAGACCCAGTACTTC TRBD2 TRBJ2-5 TRBV20-1 few
CAWTRPDIYTEAFF TGTGCCTGGACCCGTCCGGACATATACACTGAAGCTTTCTTT - TRBJ1-1 TRBV30 -
CSATGHAYEQYF TGCAGTGCTACCGGGCATGCCTACGAGCAGTACTTC - TRBJ2-7 TRBV20-1 many
CSAAPAGRVHNTEAFF TGCAGTGCCGCTCCCGCCGGTCGGGTACACAACACTGAAGCTTTCTTT - TRBJ1-1 TRBV20-1 many
CASSSLPTGGLYEQYF TGTGCCAGCAGTTCCCTCCCGACAGGGGGCCTCTACGAGCAGTACTTC TRBD1 TRBJ2-7 TRBV27 many
CASSSDRGFLNSPLHF TGTGCCAGCAGTTCCGACAGGGGGTTTCTGAATTCACCCCTCCACTTT TRBD1 TRBJ1-6 TRBV25-1 many
CASSQMGPYEQYF TGTGCCAGCAGCCAAATGGGACCCTACGAGCAGTACTTC - TRBJ2-7 TRBV3-1 many
CATRAPVTGELFF TGTGCCACCAGGGCCCCGGTCACCGGGGAGCTGTTTTTT - TRBJ2-2 TRBV24-1 -
CSAGAGVNTEAFF TGCAGTGCTGGAGCCGGGGTGAACACTGAAGCTTTCTTT - TRBJ1-1 TRBV20-1 many
CASSFGPNLNQPQHF TGTGCCAGCAGCTTTGGGCCGAACCTCAATCAGCCCCAGCATTTT - TRBJ1-5 TRBV7-2 -
CAISADRVIDQPQHF TGTGCCATCAGTGCCGACAGGGTAATCGATCAGCCCCAGCATTTT TRBD1 TRBJ1-5 TRBV10-3 few
CASSSGDRGVYNEQFF TGTGCCAGCAGTTCCGGAGACAGGGGCGTCTACAATGAGCAGTTCTTC TRBD1 TRBJ2-1 TRBV28 -
CSGLRVGYEQYF TGCAGTGGCCTGCGGGTTGGGTACGAGCAGTACTTC - TRBJ2-7 TRBV20-1 many
CATSRGRDTREQYF TGTGCCACCAGCAGAGGCCGGGACACACGGGAGCAGTACTTC - TRBJ2-7 TRBV15 many
CASSTGRDPGHSPLHF TGTGCCAGTAGTACAGGACGGGATCCTGGTCATTCACCCCTCCACTTT - TRBJ1-6 TRBV19 -
CASSLVSGQVAYEQYF TGTGCCAGCAGCTTAGTCAGTGGACAGGTAGCCTACGAGCAGTACTTC TRBD1 TRBJ2-7 TRBV7-2 many
CASREQGASYEQYF TGTGCCAGCAGGGAACAGGGGGCTTCCTACGAGCAGTACTTC TRBD1 TRBJ2-7 TRBV12-3/TRBV12-4 -
CSVESGSYEQYF TGCAGCGTTGAGTCGGGGAGCTACGAGCAGTACTTC - TRBJ2-7 TRBV29-1 many
CASSPGGPLYGYTF TGTGCCAGCAGCCCTGGGGGACCCCTGTATGGCTACACCTTC - TRBJ1-2 TRBV25-1 many
CASSSIGTDRQPQHF TGTGCCAGCAGTTCCATAGGGACAGACAGGCAGCCCCAGCATTTT TRBD1 TRBJ1-5 TRBV28 many
CASSYRDYGYTF TGTGCCAGCAGCTACAGGGACTATGGCTACACCTTC - TRBJ1-2 TRBV7-2 many
CASSITDSGGYEQYF TGTGCCAGCAGCATCACGGACAGTGGAGGGTACGAGCAGTACTTC - TRBJ2-7 TRBV11-1 many
CASSLEDSFENIQYF TGTGCCAGCAGCTTAGAAGACAGTTTCGAAAACATTCAGTACTTC - TRBJ2-4 TRBV7-9 -
CASSFNYGQETQYF TGTGCCAGCAGCTTTAATTACGGCCAAGAGACCCAGTACTTC - TRBJ2-5 TRBV7-2 -
CASSVPGQSIVSGDEKLFF TGTGCCAGCAGTGTCCCGGGACAGTCTATAGTCTCTGGAGATGAAAAACTGTTTTTT TRBD1 TRBJ1-4 TRBV6-4 few
CASTSVTNEKLFF TGTGCCAGCACCTCAGTCACTAATGAAAAACTGTTTTTT - TRBJ1-4 TRBV6-1 -
CASSFTGDTYEQYF TGCGCCAGCAGCTTTACAGGGGACACCTACGAGCAGTACTTC TRBD1 TRBJ2-7 TRBV5-1 many
CASSKRQGRSTDTQYF TGTGCCAGCAGTAAACGACAGGGCCGATCTACAGATACGCAGTATTTT TRBD1 TRBJ2-3 TRBV27 few
CASGFGANVLTF TGTGCCTCGGGGTTTGGGGCCAACGTCCTGACTTTC - TRBJ2-6 TRBV30 few
CASSIQGQVPYQETQYF TGTGCCAGTAGTATTCAGGGACAGGTACCGTACCAAGAGACCCAGTACTTC TRBD1 TRBJ2-5 TRBV19 -
CATSGQPFNEKLFF TGTGCCACCAGCGGTCAGCCGTTTAATGAAAAACTGTTTTTT - TRBJ1-4 TRBV15 few
CASSRGLAGGDGELFF TGTGCCAGCAGCCGGGGACTAGCGGGAGGAGACGGGGAGCTGTTTTTT TRBD2 TRBJ2-2 TRBV7-3 few
CASRRGGGNTIYF TGTGCCAGCAGGCGGGGGGGTGGAAACACCATATATTTT - TRBJ1-3 TRBV12-3/TRBV12-4 few
CASRRGEGDTGELFF TGTGCCAGCAGGAGGGGGGAGGGGGACACCGGGGAGCTGTTTTTT - TRBJ2-2 TRBV27 -